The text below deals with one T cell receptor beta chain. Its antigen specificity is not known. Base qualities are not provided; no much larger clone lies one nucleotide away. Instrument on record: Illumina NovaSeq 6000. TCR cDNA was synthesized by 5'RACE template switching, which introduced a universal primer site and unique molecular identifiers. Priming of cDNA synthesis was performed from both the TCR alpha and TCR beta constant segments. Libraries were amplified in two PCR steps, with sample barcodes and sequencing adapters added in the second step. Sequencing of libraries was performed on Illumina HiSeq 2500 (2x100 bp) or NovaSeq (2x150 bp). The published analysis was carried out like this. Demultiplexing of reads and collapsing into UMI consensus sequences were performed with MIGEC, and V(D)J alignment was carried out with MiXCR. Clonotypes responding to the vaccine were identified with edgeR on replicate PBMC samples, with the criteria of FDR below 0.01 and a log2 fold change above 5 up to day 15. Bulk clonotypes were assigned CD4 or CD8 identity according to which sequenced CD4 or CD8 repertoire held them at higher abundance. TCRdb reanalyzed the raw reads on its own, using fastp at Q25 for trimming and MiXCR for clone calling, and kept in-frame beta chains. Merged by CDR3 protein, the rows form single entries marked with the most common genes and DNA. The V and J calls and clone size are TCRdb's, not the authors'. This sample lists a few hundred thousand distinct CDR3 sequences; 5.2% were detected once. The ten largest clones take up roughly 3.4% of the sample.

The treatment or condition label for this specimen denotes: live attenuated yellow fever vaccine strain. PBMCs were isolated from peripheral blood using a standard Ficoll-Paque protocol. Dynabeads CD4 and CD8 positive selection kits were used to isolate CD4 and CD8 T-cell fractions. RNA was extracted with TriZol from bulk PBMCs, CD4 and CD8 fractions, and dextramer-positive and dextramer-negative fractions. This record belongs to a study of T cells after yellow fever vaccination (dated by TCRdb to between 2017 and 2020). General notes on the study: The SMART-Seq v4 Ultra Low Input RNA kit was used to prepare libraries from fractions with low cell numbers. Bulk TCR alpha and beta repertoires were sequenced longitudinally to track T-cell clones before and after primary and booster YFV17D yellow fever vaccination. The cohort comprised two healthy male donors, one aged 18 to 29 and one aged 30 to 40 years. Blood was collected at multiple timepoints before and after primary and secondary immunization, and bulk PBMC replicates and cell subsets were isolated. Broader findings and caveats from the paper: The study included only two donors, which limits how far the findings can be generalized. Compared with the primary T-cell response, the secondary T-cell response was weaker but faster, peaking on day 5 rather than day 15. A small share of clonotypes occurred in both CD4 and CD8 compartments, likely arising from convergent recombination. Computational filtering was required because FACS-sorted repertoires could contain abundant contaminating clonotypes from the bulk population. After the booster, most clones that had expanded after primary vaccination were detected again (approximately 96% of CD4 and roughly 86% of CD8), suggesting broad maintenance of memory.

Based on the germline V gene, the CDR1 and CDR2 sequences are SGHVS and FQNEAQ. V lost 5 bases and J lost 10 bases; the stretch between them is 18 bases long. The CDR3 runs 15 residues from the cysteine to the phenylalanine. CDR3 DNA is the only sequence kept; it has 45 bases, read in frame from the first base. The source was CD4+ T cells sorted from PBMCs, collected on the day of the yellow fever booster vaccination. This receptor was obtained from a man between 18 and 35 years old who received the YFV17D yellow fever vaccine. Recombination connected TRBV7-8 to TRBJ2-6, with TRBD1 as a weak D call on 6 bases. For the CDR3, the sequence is CASSPRDTRPNVLTF. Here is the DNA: TGTGCCAGCAGCCCCCGGGACACGCGTCCGAACGTCCTGACTTTC.